These T cell receptor beta chains were read from a single sample in a study of blood T cells in healthy people across ages. Using its own MiXCR run on the 5' RACE reads, TCRdb lists one record per CDR3 protein. The table shows roughly 550,000 distinct CDR3 sequences, with less than 25% occurring only once. These sequences were also reported in another study, on T cells of mothers and their children.

The specimen sequenced was blood. Receptor source: a boy aged 10-17 years in good health. The CDR3 runs from the conserved cysteine through the conserved F or W. The D gene is left open where the match is weak. Size is stated for part of the rows, as once, few or many counts, or as a class when the clone is expanded.

D: .
J: TRBJ2-1
size: few
V: TRBV7-2
CDR3: CASSLGIYNEQFF
DNA: TGTGCCAGCAGCTTAGGTATCTACAATGAGCAGTTCTTC

D: .
J: TRBJ2-2
size: .
V: TRBV11-3
CDR3: CASSPRGHTGELFF
DNA: TGTGCCAGCAGCCCTCGGGGACACACCGGGGAGCTGTTTTTT

D: TRBD2
J: TRBJ2-1
size: .
V: TRBV12-3/TRBV12-4
CDR3: CASSLLGASGRNEQFF
DNA: TGTGCCAGCAGTTTATTAGGGGCTAGCGGGAGGAATGAGCAGTTCTTC

D: TRBD2
J: TRBJ2-7
size: .
V: TRBV20-1
CDR3: CSAQGTSGKVTYGQYF
DNA: TGCAGTGCTCAGGGGACTAGCGGAAAGGTGACCTACGGGCAGTACTTC

D: .
J: TRBJ2-1
size: .
V: TRBV5-1
CDR3: CASSSSPTYDEQFF
DNA: TGCGCCAGCAGCTCGTCCCCGACGTACGATGAGCAGTTCTTC

D: .
J: TRBJ2-3
size: .
V: TRBV6-5
CDR3: CASSYDAGGGTDTQYF
DNA: TGTGCCAGCAGTTACGACGCAGGGGGGGGTACAGATACGCAGTATTTT

D: .
J: TRBJ1-6
size: few
V: TRBV28
CDR3: CASSLVGAADSPLHF
DNA: TGTGCCAGCAGTTTAGTTGGGGCAGCCGATTCACCCCTCCACTTT

D: .
J: TRBJ2-3
size: many
V: TRBV27
CDR3: CASSLVGSGTDTQYF
DNA: TGTGCCAGCAGTTTGGTGGGCTCGGGCACAGATACGCAGTATTTT

D: .
J: TRBJ2-5
size: few
V: TRBV5-1
CDR3: CASSFGTEGETQYF
DNA: TGCGCCAGCAGCTTTGGGACGGAGGGAGAGACCCAGTACTTC

D: .
J: TRBJ2-3
size: .
V: TRBV28
CDR3: CASSSSYRGKTPSTDTQYF
DNA: TGTGCCAGCAGTTCTTCCTATCGTGGAAAGACCCCTAGCACAGATACGCAGTATTTT

D: .
J: TRBJ1-3
size: few
V: TRBV20-1
CDR3: CSATAGGSSGNTIYF
DNA: TGCAGTGCGACGGCGGGCGGAAGCTCTGGAAACACCATATATTTT

D: .
J: TRBJ1-1
size: few
V: TRBV5-1
CDR3: CASSLEARIEAFF
DNA: TGCGCCAGCAGCTTGGAGGCCAGAATTGAAGCGTTCTTT

D: .
J: TRBJ1-2
size: .
V: TRBV7-9
CDR3: CASSLGAVDYYGYTF
DNA: TGTGCCAGCAGCTTAGGGGCGGTTGACTACTATGGCTACACCTTC

D: .
J: TRBJ1-3
size: .
V: TRBV5-5
CDR3: CASSLEKLPLSGNTIYF
DNA: TGTGCCAGCAGCTTGGAGAAACTCCCCCTCTCTGGAAACACCATATATTTT

D: .
J: TRBJ2-7
size: .
V: TRBV7-9
CDR3: CASSLTGIDEQYF
DNA: TGTGCCAGCAGCCTCACAGGGATCGACGAGCAGTACTTC

D: .
J: TRBJ2-2
size: .
V: TRBV6-6
CDR3: CASSYWAGEGELFF
DNA: TGTGCCAGCAGTTACTGGGCAGGGGAGGGGGAGCTGTTTTTT

D: .
J: TRBJ2-6
size: .
V: TRBV29-1
CDR3: CSVGWGTGANVLTF
DNA: TGCAGCGTTGGTTGGGGGACTGGGGCCAACGTCCTGACTTTC

D: TRBD2
J: TRBJ2-3
size: .
V: TRBV6-5
CDR3: CASSLGLAGGHDTQYF
DNA: TGTGCCAGCAGTCTGGGACTAGCGGGGGGGCATGATACGCAGTATTTT

D: TRBD1
J: TRBJ2-7
size: .
V: TRBV4-1
CDR3: CASSQVTTGPEHEQYF
DNA: TGCGCCAGCAGCCAAGTGACGACAGGGCCGGAGCACGAGCAGTACTTC

D: .
J: TRBJ1-6
size: few
V: TRBV4-3
CDR3: CASSQEYVVGLNSPLHF
DNA: TGCGCCAGCAGCCAAGAGTATGTAGTAGGTTTGAATTCACCCCTCCACTTT

D: .
J: TRBJ2-5
size: .
V: TRBV11-2
CDR3: CASSLASQPNPRFF
DNA: TGTGCCAGCAGCTTAGCGTCTCAACCCAACCCCAGGTTCTTC

D: TRBD1
J: TRBJ2-5
size: .
V: TRBV15
CDR3: CATSPNRGQETQYF
DNA: TGTGCCACCAGCCCCAACAGGGGACAAGAGACCCAGTACTTC

D: .
J: TRBJ1-5
size: few
V: TRBV30
CDR3: CAWNADRASNQPQHF
DNA: TGTGCCTGGAACGCGGACAGAGCAAGCAATCAGCCCCAGCATTTT

D: .
J: TRBJ1-5
size: few
V: TRBV29-1
CDR3: CSVAGENQPQHF
DNA: TGCAGCGTGGCGGGAGAAAATCAGCCCCAGCATTTT

D: .
J: TRBJ2-6
size: few
V: TRBV5-1
CDR3: CASSPGSLERSKANVLTF
DNA: TGCGCCAGCAGCCCTGGTAGTCTTGAGCGGAGCAAGGCCAACGTCCTGACTTTC

D: .
J: TRBJ1-2
size: .
V: TRBV20-1
CDR3: CSARDVGLAAGYGYTF
DNA: TGCAGTGCTAGAGACGTTGGGCTCGCCGCTGGTTATGGCTACACCTTC

D: .
J: TRBJ1-2
size: .
V: TRBV7-2
CDR3: CASSLDEGFIGYTF
DNA: TGTGCCAGCAGCTTAGACGAGGGGTTCATTGGCTACACCTTC

D: .
J: TRBJ1-3
size: .
V: TRBV7-2
CDR3: CASSSQTGSGSGNTIYF
DNA: TGTGCCAGCAGCTCCCAGACAGGCTCGGGCTCTGGAAACACCATATATTTT

D: TRBD1
J: TRBJ2-1
size: few
V: TRBV18
CDR3: CASSPDRAPSYYNEQFF
DNA: TGTGCCAGCTCACCGGACAGGGCGCCCTCCTACTACAATGAGCAGTTCTTC

D: .
J: TRBJ1-4
size: .
V: TRBV11-2
CDR3: CASSPYKGNEKLFF
DNA: TGCGCCAGCAGCCCCTACAAGGGTAATGAAAAACTGTTTTTT

D: TRBD1
J: TRBJ1-2
size: once
V: TRBV7-3
CDR3: CASSLGTGGSGYTF
DNA: TGTGCCAGCAGCTTAGGAACAGGGGGAAGTGGCTACACCTTC

D: .
J: TRBJ2-5
size: .
V: TRBV4-2
CDR3: CASSLLVGQETQYF
DNA: TGTGCCAGCAGCCTACTGGTGGGCCAAGAGACCCAGTACTTC

D: .
J: TRBJ1-1
size: .
V: TRBV20-1
CDR3: CSASPAYEAFF
DNA: TGCAGTGCTAGCCCAGCTTATGAAGCTTTCTTT

D: .
J: TRBJ2-6
size: few
V: TRBV20-1
CDR3: CSAREGQGLSSGANVLTF
DNA: TGCAGTGCTAGAGAAGGGCAGGGATTGTCCTCTGGGGCCAACGTCCTGACTTTC

D: .
J: TRBJ2-7
size: few
V: TRBV4-2
CDR3: CASSNFGAYEQYF
DNA: TGTGCCAGCAGCAATTTTGGGGCCTACGAGCAGTACTTC

D: .
J: TRBJ1-6
size: .
V: TRBV27
CDR3: CASKGIDSPLHF
DNA: TGTGCCAGCAAAGGGATCGATTCACCCCTCCACTTT

D: .
J: TRBJ1-6
size: few
V: TRBV15
CDR3: CATSRDTGYNSPLHF
DNA: TGTGCCACCAGCAGAGATACGGGTTATAATTCACCCCTCCACTTT

D: TRBD2
J: TRBJ2-7
size: .
V: TRBV6-1
CDR3: CASSPAIAGRTHEQYF
DNA: TGTGCCAGCAGCCCGGCCATAGCGGGACGGACCCACGAGCAGTACTTC

D: .
J: TRBJ1-1
size: .
V: TRBV5-1
CDR3: CASSQPPPGRAFF
DNA: TGCGCCAGCAGCCAACCCCCCCCAGGGAGAGCTTTCTTT

D: .
J: TRBJ1-3
size: few
V: TRBV4-1
CDR3: CASSLLSPSSGNTIYF
DNA: TGCGCCAGCAGCCTTTTGTCACCTTCATCTGGAAACACCATATATTTT

D: .
J: TRBJ1-1
size: .
V: TRBV4-3
CDR3: CASSQDEVGEAFF
DNA: TGCGCCAGCAGCCAAGATGAAGTAGGGGAAGCTTTCTTT

D: .
J: TRBJ1-2
size: .
V: TRBV21-1
CDR3: CASSEKRSGTGYYGYTF
DNA: TGTGCCAGCAGCGAAAAAAGGTCCGGGACAGGATATTATGGCTACACCTTC

D: .
J: TRBJ1-1
size: .
V: TRBV12-3/TRBV12-4
CDR3: CASKTGGAGTEAFF
DNA: TGTGCCAGCAAAACGGGGGGGGCGGGCACTGAAGCTTTCTTT

D: TRBD2
J: TRBJ2-1
size: few
V: TRBV20-1
CDR3: CSARDQLAGAYEQFF
DNA: TGCAGTGCTAGAGATCAACTAGCGGGAGCCTATGAGCAGTTCTTC

D: TRBD2
J: TRBJ2-1
size: .
V: TRBV20-1
CDR3: CSARAGGPHNEQFF
DNA: TGCAGTGCGAGAGCGGGAGGGCCCCACAATGAGCAGTTCTTC

D: .
J: TRBJ2-6
size: .
V: TRBV6-2/TRBV6-3
CDR3: CASRRQDSSGANVLTF
DNA: TGTGCCAGCAGGAGACAGGATAGCTCTGGGGCCAACGTCCTGACTTTC

D: TRBD2
J: TRBJ2-5
size: few
V: TRBV4-1
CDR3: CASSQGAGVETQYF
DNA: TGCGCCAGCAGCCAGGGTGCGGGAGTTGAGACCCAGTACTTC

D: .
J: TRBJ2-5
size: few
V: TRBV11-3
CDR3: CASSSIYSGEETQYF
DNA: TGTGCCAGCAGCTCGATCTACTCGGGAGAAGAGACCCAGTACTTC

D: TRBD2
J: TRBJ2-1
size: few
V: TRBV6-4
CDR3: CASSDSLAGGNEQFF
DNA: TGTGCCAGCAGTGACTCGTTAGCGGGGGGTAATGAGCAGTTCTTC

D: .
J: TRBJ2-7
size: .
V: TRBV28
CDR3: CASGEPGYEQYF
DNA: TGTGCCAGCGGCGAACCGGGCTACGAGCAGTACTTC

D: .
J: TRBJ2-3
size: .
V: TRBV7-2
CDR3: CASSLVGRHTYTDTQYF
DNA: TGTGCCAGCAGCTTAGTAGGTCGACATACCTACACAGATACGCAGTATTTT

D: .
J: TRBJ2-7
size: .
V: TRBV28
CDR3: CASEIRDATYEQYF
DNA: TGTGCCAGCGAGATCCGGGACGCCACCTACGAGCAGTACTTC

D: .
J: TRBJ1-4
size: .
V: TRBV14
CDR3: CASSQVPLNTANEKLFF
DNA: TGTGCCAGCAGCCAAGTTCCCCTCAACACTGCTAATGAAAAACTGTTTTTT

D: .
J: TRBJ2-5
size: few
V: TRBV7-7
CDR3: CASSVEPQETQYF
DNA: TGTGCTAGCAGCGTAGAACCCCAAGAGACCCAGTACTTC

D: .
J: TRBJ1-2
size: .
V: TRBV29-1
CDR3: CRGPGLGYGYTF
DNA: TGCAGGGGCCCCGGGTTGGGCTATGGCTACACCTTC

D: .
J: TRBJ2-7
size: many
V: TRBV28
CDR3: CASSLQGRGYEQYF
DNA: TGTGCCAGCAGTCTACAGGGTAGAGGCTACGAGCAGTACTTC

D: .
J: TRBJ2-7
size: few
V: TRBV6-2/TRBV6-3
CDR3: CASSSLRGYEQYF
DNA: TGTGCCAGCAGTTCGCTGAGGGGGTACGAGCAGTACTTC

D: .
J: TRBJ1-4
size: few
V: TRBV4-3
CDR3: CASSQEAGAITNEKLFF
DNA: TGCGCCAGCAGCCAAGAGGCCGGGGCTATAACTAATGAAAAACTGTTTTTT

D: .
J: TRBJ2-3
size: .
V: TRBV4-2
CDR3: CASSQGGTQYF
DNA: TGTGCCAGCAGCCAGGGTGGTACGCAGTATTTT